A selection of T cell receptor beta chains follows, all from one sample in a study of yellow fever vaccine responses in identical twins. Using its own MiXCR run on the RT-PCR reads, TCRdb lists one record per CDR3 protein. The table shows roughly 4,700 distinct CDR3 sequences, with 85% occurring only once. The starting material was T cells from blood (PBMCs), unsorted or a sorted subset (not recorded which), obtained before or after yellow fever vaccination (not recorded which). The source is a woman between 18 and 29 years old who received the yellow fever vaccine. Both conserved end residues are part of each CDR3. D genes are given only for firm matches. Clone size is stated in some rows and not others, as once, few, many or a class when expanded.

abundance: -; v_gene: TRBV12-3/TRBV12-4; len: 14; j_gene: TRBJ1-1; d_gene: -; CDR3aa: CASSSAQGRTEAFF; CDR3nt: TGTGCCAGCAGTTCGGCCCAGGGGAGGACTGAAGCTTTCTTT
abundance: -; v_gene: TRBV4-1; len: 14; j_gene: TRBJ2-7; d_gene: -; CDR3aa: CASSQVTDSYEQYF; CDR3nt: TGCGCCAGCAGCCAAGTCACTGACTCCTACGAGCAGTACTTC
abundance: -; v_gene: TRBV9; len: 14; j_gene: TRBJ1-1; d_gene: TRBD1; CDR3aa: CASSVDPGGAEAFF; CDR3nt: TGTGCCAGCAGCGTAGATCCAGGGGGTGCTGAAGCTTTCTTT
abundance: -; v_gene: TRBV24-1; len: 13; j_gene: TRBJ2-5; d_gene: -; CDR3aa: CATSDVMGGTQYF; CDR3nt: TGTGCCACCAGTGATGTGATGGGGGGGACCCAGTACTTC
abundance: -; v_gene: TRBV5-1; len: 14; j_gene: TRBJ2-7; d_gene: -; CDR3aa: CASSLVGEGLEQYF; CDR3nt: TGCGCCAGCAGCTTGGTTGGGGAAGGTCTCGAGCAGTACTTC
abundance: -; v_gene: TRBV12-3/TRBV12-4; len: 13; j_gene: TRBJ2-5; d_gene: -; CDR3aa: CASSWSGSETQYF; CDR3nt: TGTGCCAGCAGTTGGTCAGGGTCAGAGACCCAGTACTTC
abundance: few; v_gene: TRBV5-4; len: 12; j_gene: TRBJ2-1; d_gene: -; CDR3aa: CASSLYADEQFF; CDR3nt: TGTGCCAGCAGCTTATATGCGGATGAGCAGTTCTTC
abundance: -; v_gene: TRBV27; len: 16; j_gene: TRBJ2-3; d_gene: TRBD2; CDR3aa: CASSGLAGLPADTQYF; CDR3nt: TGTGCCAGCAGCGGACTAGCGGGTCTACCGGCAGATACGCAGTATTTT
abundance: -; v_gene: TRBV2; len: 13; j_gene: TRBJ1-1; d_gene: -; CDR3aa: CASSESANTEAFF; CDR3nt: TGTGCCAGCAGTGAGTCAGCGAACACTGAAGCTTTCTTT
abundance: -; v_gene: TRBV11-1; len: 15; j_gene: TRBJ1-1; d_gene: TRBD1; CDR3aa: CASSFGGQGMPVAFF; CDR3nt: TGTGCCAGCAGCTTTGGCGGACAGGGGATGCCTGTAGCTTTCTTT
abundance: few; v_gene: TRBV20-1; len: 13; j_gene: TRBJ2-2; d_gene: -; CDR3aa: CSASGPGTGELFF; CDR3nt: TGCAGTGCTTCGGGACCTGGGACCGGGGAGCTGTTTTTT
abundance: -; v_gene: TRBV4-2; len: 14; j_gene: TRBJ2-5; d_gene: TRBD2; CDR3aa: CASSTTSGKETQYF; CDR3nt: TGTGCCAGCAGCACAACTAGCGGGAAAGAGACCCAGTACTTC
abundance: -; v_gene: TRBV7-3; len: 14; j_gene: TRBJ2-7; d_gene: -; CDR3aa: CASSLRRSGYEQYF; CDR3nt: TGTGCCAGCAGCTTAAGACGCTCTGGCTACGAGCAGTACTTC
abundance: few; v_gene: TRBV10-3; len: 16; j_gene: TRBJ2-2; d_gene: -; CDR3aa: CAISEEGDRGTGELFF; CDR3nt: TGTGCCATCAGTGAGGAGGGCGACCGGGGAACCGGGGAGCTGTTTTTT
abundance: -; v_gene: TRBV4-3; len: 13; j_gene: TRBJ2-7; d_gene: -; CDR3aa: CASADTISYEQYF; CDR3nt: TGCGCGAGCGCGGATACGATATCCTACGAGCAGTACTTC
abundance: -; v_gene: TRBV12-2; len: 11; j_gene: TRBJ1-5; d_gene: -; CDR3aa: CASRFSQPQHF; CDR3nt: TGTGCAAGTCGCTTCAGCCAGCCCCAGCATTTT
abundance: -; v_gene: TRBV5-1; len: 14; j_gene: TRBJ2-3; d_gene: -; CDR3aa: CASSLGKGSDTQYF; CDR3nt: TGCGCCAGCAGCTTGGGAAAGGGCTCAGATACGCAGTATTTT
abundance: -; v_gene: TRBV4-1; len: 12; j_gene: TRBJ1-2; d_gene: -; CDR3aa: CASSQEKGGYTF; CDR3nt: TGCGCCAGCAGCCAAGAGAAAGGCGGCTACACCTTC
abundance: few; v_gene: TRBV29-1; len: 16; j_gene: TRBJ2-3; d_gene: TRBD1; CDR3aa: CSVGGQANIFTDTQYF; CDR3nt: TGCAGCGTTGGTGGACAGGCTAACATCTTCACAGATACGCAGTATTTT
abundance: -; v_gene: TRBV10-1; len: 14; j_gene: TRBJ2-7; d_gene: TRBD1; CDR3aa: CASSVGRGFYEQYF; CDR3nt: TGCGCCAGCAGTGTCGGCAGGGGGTTCTACGAGCAGTACTTC
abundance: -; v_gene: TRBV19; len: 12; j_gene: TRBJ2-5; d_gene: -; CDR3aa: CASSDRQETQYF; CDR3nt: TGTGCCAGTAGTGACAGACAAGAGACCCAGTACTTC
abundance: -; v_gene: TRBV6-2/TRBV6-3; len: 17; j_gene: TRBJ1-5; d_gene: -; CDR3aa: CASSPSRDFRSNQPQHF; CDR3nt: TGTGCCAGCAGTCCTAGCCGGGACTTCCGGAGCAATCAGCCCCAGCATTTT